Below, 13 T cell receptor beta chains from the same sample are listed, as sequenced in a study of a mutant IDH1 vaccine in newly diagnosed glioma. Described time point: week 35, safety follow-up. One vaccine dose held 300 ug of mutant IDH1 20-mer peptide and came with topical imiquimod. Their target antigens are unknown. TCRdb's copy holds only in-frame clones and misses some; the assay was immunoSEQ multiplex PCR. The table shows around 60,000 clones, with roughly 81% occurring only once. The input for sequencing was PBMCs, taken from a glioma patient whose treatment included an IDH1 peptide vaccine. The receptor source for this set is a man between 40 and 49 years old with glioma.

The gene calls are TRBV30 and TRBJ1-6; perhaps TRBD1 as D (5 bases). The CDR3 has 14 residues. Germline V gene lookup returns CDR1 GTSNPN and CDR2 SVGIG (reference sequence). V lost 3 bases and J 8 bases, leaving 14 bases between the germline ends. CDR3 coding DNA: TGTGCCTGGAGCCTAGGACACAAGGATTCACCCCTCCACTTT. As protein: CAWSLGHKDSPLHF.

The chain is built from TRBV18 and TRBJ1-3; no reliable D call. Deletions cut 6 bases from V and 0 bases from J, with 15 bases between. Germline V gene sequence: CDR1 KGHSH, CDR2 LQKENI. This CDR3 comprises 16 residues. CDR3 in DNA: TGTGCCAGCTCCCCGTCGAGGGCAAACTCTGGAAACACCATATATTTT. It codes for CASSPSRANSGNTIYF.

The chain couples TRBV6-1 to TRBJ2-1; 8 bases align to TRBD1. Per germline, CDR1 MNHNS and CDR2 SASEGT. The V gene end was trimmed by 5 bases and the J gene end by 4 bases; junction bases not matched to a gene: 7. The CDR3 contains 15 residues. The CDR3 reads CASSPDRDPYNEQFF. The CDR3 nucleotides read TGTGCCAGCAGTCCGGACAGGGACCCTTACAATGAGCAGTTCTTC.

The chain combines TRBV15 with TRBJ2-7; 7 nucleotides align to TRBD1. The ends lost 2 bases at V and 6 bases at J; junction bases unmatched: 4. In germline, CDR1 is LNHNV, CDR2 YYDKDF (reference sequence). The CDR3 length is 13 residues. The CDR3 nucleotides read TGTGCCACCAGCAGAACCAGGGGGAGCGAGCAGTACTTC. Translated: CATSRTRGSEQYF. Full variable domain (rest looked up from reference TRBV15 and TRBJ2-7): DAMVIQNPRYQVTQFGKPVTLSCSQTLNHNVMYWYQQKSSQAPKLLFHYYDKDFNNEADTPDNFQSRRPNTSFCFLDIRSPGLGDTAMYLCATSRTRGSEQYFGPGTRLTVT.

The CDR3 coding sequence is TGTGCCAGCACAGACGTGGCGGGCTATGGCTACACCTTC. This translates into CASTDVAGYGYTF. The gene calls are TRBV6-1 and TRBJ1-2, with no clear D. The germline V gene has CDR1 MNHNS and CDR2 SASEGT. The V and J ends lost 7 bases and 4 bases respectively, with 13 bases between them. This CDR3 contains 13 residues.

Worth noting for this clone: The junction and the germline gene differ at one end; a read error may be behind it. This chain links TRBV7-7 with TRBJ2-5; D may be TRBD2 (5 bases). There are 13 residues in the CDR3. CDR1 is SSHAT and CDR2 is FNYEAQ in the germline V gene (reference sequence). In DNA form, the CDR3 reads TGTGCTAGCAGCTTAGCGACGGGAGAGACCCAGTACTTC. As protein: CASSLATGETQYF.

The gene calls are TRBV6-5 and TRBJ2-7; either TRBD1 or TRBD2 may fit D (6 bases each). The V gene's germline CDR1 is MNHEY and CDR2 SVGAGI. Trimming removed 6 bases from V and 3 bases from J, with 15 bases in between. The CDR3 contains 14 residues. CDR3 bases: TGTGCCAGCAGCTCCGGGGGCAGCCGCTACGAGCAGTACTTC. Protein: CASSSGGSRYEQYF.

In this sample, this clone turned up once. The sample contains more than one DNA sequence encoding this CDR3. The gene calls are TRBV15 and TRBJ1-1; no clear D. The germline V gene has CDR1 LNHNV and CDR2 YYDKDF (reference sequence). V was cut by 0 bases and J by 4 bases, with 9 bases left in between. The CDR3 length is 14 residues. CDR3 nucleotide sequence: TGTGCCACCAGCAGAGATTTCGAGGGCACTGAAGCTTTCTTT. Its translation is CATSRDFEGTEAFF.

The chain has TRBV19 and TRBJ1-1, with a tentative D call TRBD1 (5 bases). Germline CDR1 is LNHDA and CDR2 is SQIVND (reference sequence). V dropped 6 bases and J dropped 1 base, with 15 bases sitting between them. The CDR3 runs to 15 residues. For the CDR3, the DNA is TGTGCCAGTAGGAGAGGGGAGACAACGAACACTGAAGCTTTCTTT. Protein sequence: CASRRGETTNTEAFF.

V usage is TRBV7-2 and J usage is TRBJ2-3; 7 bases match TRBD2. Germline values: CDR1 SGHTA, CDR2 FQGNSA. There are 16 residues in the CDR3. J was trimmed by 1 base and V by 4 bases; bases with no gene match: 8. CDR3 sequence reads: CASSSGSGARTDTQYF. CDR3 coding DNA: TGTGCCAGCAGCTCTGGAAGCGGGGCCCGCACAGATACGCAGTATTTT.

The chain is built from TRBV6-1 and TRBJ2-1; D ambiguous. The V gene lost 4 bases and the J gene lost 6 bases, with 10 bases spanning the gap. The CDR3 loop spans 13 amino acids. The germline CDR1 and CDR2 sequences are MNHNS and SASEGT. The CDR3 spells CASSAWLSNEQFF. The CDR3 nucleotides are TGTGCCAGCAGTGCGTGGCTTAGCAATGAGCAGTTCTTC.

The chain combines TRBV7-2 with TRBJ1-6; D not certain. V lost 1 base to trimming and J lost 2 bases, with 12 bases between them. CDR3 length: 17 amino acids. CDR1 is SGHTA and CDR2 is FQGNSA in the germline V gene. CDR3 sequence reads: CASSLVLGRAYNSPLHF. CDR3 nucleotide sequence: TGTGCCAGCAGCTTAGTTCTGGGGAGAGCCTATAATTCACCCCTCCACTTT.

This chain joins TRBV11-3 and TRBJ1-1; 7 bases align to TRBD1. Germline loops: CDR1 SGHNT, CDR2 YENEEA. The CDR3 sequence is 15 residues long. The ends lost 4 bases at V and 5 bases at J; junction bases unmatched: 10. CDR3 DNA: TGTGCCAGCAGCTCGCAACAGGGGCGCGGGACTGAAGCTTTCTTT. It specifies CASSSQQGRGTEAFF. Complete variable domain (other parts from reference TRBV11-3 and TRBJ1-1): EAGVVQSPRYKIIEKKQPVAFWCNPISGHNTLYWYLQNLGQGPELLIRYENEEAVDDSQLPKDRFSAERLKGVDSTLKIQPAELGDSAVYLCASSSQQGRGTEAFFGQGTRLTVV.